Sequencing of this T cell receptor beta chain was carried out in a study of T cell responses to AZD1222 COVID-19 vaccine. The study, taken as a whole, reports: Donor demographics were predominantly white British with a female majority; clonal diversity may be underestimated.

Trimming at V came to 4 bases and at J to 4 bases, leaving 11 bases not matched to a gene. The CDR3 is 16 amino acids. Looked up from germline, CDR1 is SEHNR and CDR2 is FQNEAQ (reference sequence). On this clone itself: Its antigen remains unidentified.

This table comes from immunoSEQ multiplex PCR, and its TCRdb copy is limited to in-frame clones, with some not included. The sample records about 100,000 clones, around 87% being singletons. V and J are TRBV7-9 and TRBJ1-2; TRBD1 aligns across 8 bases. This receptor was identified in an adult who received the AZD1222 COVID-19 vaccine. The material sequenced was peripheral blood, taken 28 days after the second AZD1222 dose. The CDR3 bases are TGTGCCAGCAGCTCGTCATACAGGGGGTCCCTCTATGGCTACACCTTC. It codes for CASSSSYRGSLYGYTF.